A selection of T cell receptor beta chains follows, all from one sample in a study of blood T cell repertoires in COVID-19. Using immunoSEQ multiplex PCR, the repertoire was profiled, and TCRdb retains in-frame clones only, with some absent. Of more than 95,000 clones listed, roughly 85% were seen once; the top ten hold approximately 6.6%. Material: peripheral blood. All receptors come from a man at least 80 years old with active or convalescent COVID-19. CDR3s include the opening cysteine and the closing phenylalanine or tryptophan. Each record gives: clone size, V gene, J gene, D gene, CDR3 DNA, CDR3 protein. The D gene is left open where the match is weak. Only some rows state a clone size, as once, few, many or a class for expanded clones.

size: NA
V: TRBV5-1
J: TRBJ1-5
D: TRBD1
DNA: TGCGCCAGCAGCTTGCGGGGGACAGGGGGGGAGCCCCAGCATTTT
CDR3: CASSLRGTGGEPQHF

size: NA
V: TRBV19
J: TRBJ1-6
D: TRBD1
DNA: TGTGCCAGTAGTATAGTTCGTCAGGGGGATTCACCCCTCCACTTT
CDR3: CASSIVRQGDSPLHF

size: NA
V: TRBV6-5
J: TRBJ2-5
D: TRBD1
DNA: TGTGCCAGCATTCCAACGACAGGGATCTTTGGGACCCAGTACTTC
CDR3: CASIPTTGIFGTQYF

size: NA
V: TRBV7-6
J: TRBJ1-6
D: NA
DNA: TGTGCCAGCAGCTTATCGCAGGGAAGTTCACCCCTCCACTTT
CDR3: CASSLSQGSSPLHF

size: NA
V: TRBV2
J: TRBJ2-7
D: TRBD2
DNA: TGTGCCAGCAATGGCGGGAGGGCCGAGGTGCGCGAGCAGTACTTC
CDR3: CASNGGRAEVREQYF

size: once
V: TRBV10-3
J: TRBJ1-4
D: TRBD1
DNA: TGTGCCATCAGTCAGGACAGGGAAAAACTGTTTTTT
CDR3: CAISQDREKLFF

size: NA
V: TRBV28
J: TRBJ1-2
D: NA
DNA: TGTGCCAGCAGCCGCGGTGACAGTCATTATGGCTACACCTTC
CDR3: CASSRGDSHYGYTF

size: NA
V: TRBV7-9
J: TRBJ2-4
D: NA
DNA: TGTGCCAGCAGCTTAGAAGGCGGAGGGGAGTACTTC
CDR3: CASSLEGGGEYF

size: NA
V: TRBV28
J: TRBJ1-2
D: TRBD1
DNA: TGTGCCAGCAGTTTCGGAGGGACAGGGCAGAGCTATGGCTACACCTTC
CDR3: CASSFGGTGQSYGYTF

size: NA
V: TRBV6-2/TRBV6-3
J: TRBJ1-5
D: TRBD1
DNA: TGTGCCAGCAGTTTCCGGGAAGACAGGGCTCATTATAGCAATCAGCCCCAGCATTTT
CDR3: CASSFREDRAHYSNQPQHF

size: NA
V: TRBV18
J: TRBJ1-2
D: NA
DNA: TGTGCCAGCTCACCACCGATAGCGGGAGCTGGCTACACCTTC
CDR3: CASSPPIAGAGYTF

size: NA
V: TRBV5-1
J: TRBJ2-7
D: TRBD1
DNA: TGCGCCAGCAGCCTACGACAGGGGGCGGACGAGCAGTACTTC
CDR3: CASSLRQGADEQYF

size: NA
V: TRBV9
J: TRBJ2-3
D: TRBD1
DNA: TGTGCCAGCACCGTCGGCAGGGGGCAACTAACAGATACGCAGTATTTT
CDR3: CASTVGRGQLTDTQYF

size: NA
V: TRBV19
J: TRBJ1-1
D: TRBD1
DNA: TGTGCCAGTAGTATTGGGGACAGGGTTGGGAACACTGAAGCTTTCTTT
CDR3: CASSIGDRVGNTEAFF

size: NA
V: TRBV19
J: TRBJ1-5
D: TRBD1
DNA: TGTGCCAGTACCTGGACAGGGCGGCAGCCCCAGCATTTT
CDR3: CASTWTGRQPQHF

size: NA
V: TRBV5-6
J: TRBJ2-6
D: TRBD1
DNA: TGTGCCAGCAGCGGCGCCGGGACAGCAGGCTCTGGGGCCAACGTCCTGACTTTC
CDR3: CASSGAGTAGSGANVLTF

size: NA
V: TRBV29-1
J: TRBJ1-1
D: NA
DNA: TGCAGCGTTGAAGAAAAGCGGGAGAACACTGAAGCTTTCTTT
CDR3: CSVEEKRENTEAFF

size: NA
V: TRBV15
J: TRBJ2-5
D: TRBD1
DNA: TGTGCCACCAGCAGAGATCGGACAGGGGCTCAAGAGACCCAGTACTTC
CDR3: CATSRDRTGAQETQYF

size: NA
V: TRBV7-9
J: TRBJ2-5
D: NA
DNA: TGTGCCAGCAGCCTACTAGGGGGCCAAGAGACCCAGTACTTC
CDR3: CASSLLGGQETQYF

size: NA
V: TRBV19
J: TRBJ2-3
D: NA
DNA: TGTGCCAGTAGGATGAGCGGTTCTAGCACAGATACGCAGTATTTT
CDR3: CASRMSGSSTDTQYF

size: NA
V: TRBV10-3
J: TRBJ1-2
D: NA
DNA: TGTGCCACCGCAGGGGCTGGCTATGGCTACACCTTC
CDR3: CATAGAGYGYTF

size: NA
V: TRBV5-6
J: TRBJ2-7
D: TRBD1
DNA: TGTGCCAGCAGCCGCGACAGGGGTAGATCCTACGAGCAGTACTTC
CDR3: CASSRDRGRSYEQYF

size: NA
V: TRBV6-5
J: TRBJ2-7
D: TRBD2
DNA: TGTGCCAGCGACGGCGGGGGGACCTCCTACGAGCAGTACTTC
CDR3: CASDGGGTSYEQYF

size: NA
V: TRBV4-2
J: TRBJ2-2
D: TRBD2
DNA: TGTGCCAGCAGCCAAAGACTAGCGGGAGCGGGCGGGGAGCTGTTTTTT
CDR3: CASSQRLAGAGGELFF

size: NA
V: TRBV7-6
J: TRBJ2-5
D: TRBD1
DNA: TGTGCCAGCAGCCTCGGGACAGCAGAGACCCAGTACTTC
CDR3: CASSLGTAETQYF

size: NA
V: TRBV21-1
J: TRBJ1-4
D: NA
DNA: TGTGCCAGCACCGCGCCAAGAAAACTGTTTTTT
CDR3: CASTAPRKLFF

size: NA
V: TRBV7-2
J: TRBJ2-3
D: TRBD2
DNA: TGTGCCAGCAGCCATCTGGGGCTAGCGGGAACAGATACGCAGTATTTT
CDR3: CASSHLGLAGTDTQYF

size: NA
V: TRBV10-3
J: TRBJ1-2
D: NA
DNA: TGTGCCATCAGTGAGTCCCAGACAGCCAACTATGGCTACACCTTC
CDR3: CAISESQTANYGYTF

size: NA
V: TRBV9
J: TRBJ2-7
D: NA
DNA: TGTGCCAGCAGCGTAGGGTACGGCTCCTACGAGCAGTACTTC
CDR3: CASSVGYGSYEQYF

size: few
V: TRBV18
J: TRBJ1-2
D: NA
DNA: TGTGCCAGCTCCCCCGACAGGCAGGGTGGCTATGGCTACACCTTC
CDR3: CASSPDRQGGYGYTF

size: once
V: TRBV4-1
J: TRBJ1-5
D: NA
DNA: TGCGCCAGCAGCCAGGGGGGGGGCTGGGGCAATCAGCCCCAGCATTTT
CDR3: CASSQGGGWGNQPQHF

size: NA
V: TRBV5-1
J: TRBJ2-6
D: NA
DNA: TGCGCCAGCACCCCTAGCGGGGCCAACGTCCTGACTTTC
CDR3: CASTPSGANVLTF

size: NA
V: TRBV15
J: TRBJ2-1
D: TRBD2
DNA: TGTGCCACCAGCAGAGGAACTAGCGGATCCTACAATGAGCAGTTCTTC
CDR3: CATSRGTSGSYNEQFF

size: NA
V: TRBV18
J: TRBJ1-5
D: NA
DNA: TGTGCCAGCTCACTACAGGGAGATAGCAATCAGCCCCAGCATTTT
CDR3: CASSLQGDSNQPQHF

size: NA
V: TRBV28
J: TRBJ2-3
D: TRBD2
DNA: TGTGCCAGCAGGGACCCCGGGACTAGGAGGACAGATACGCAGTATTTT
CDR3: CASRDPGTRRTDTQYF

size: NA
V: TRBV7-2
J: TRBJ2-1
D: NA
DNA: TGTGCCAGCAGCCCCGGTGCGCCAAGTGGGTTCTTC
CDR3: CASSPGAPSGFF

size: once
V: TRBV28
J: TRBJ1-4
D: NA
DNA: TGTGCCAGCAGTTCTATATCAGGGCTTAATGAAAAACTGTTTTTT
CDR3: CASSSISGLNEKLFF

size: few
V: TRBV6-5
J: TRBJ2-1
D: TRBD2
DNA: TGTGCCAGCAGTTACGACCCGGGAGGTGAGCAGTTCTTC
CDR3: CASSYDPGGEQFF

size: NA
V: TRBV28
J: TRBJ1-6
D: NA
DNA: TGTGCCAGCAGTTTAATCAGGAAGTTGGGGGGTCCTATTAATTCATCCCTCCACTTT
CDR3: CASSLIRKLGGPINSSLHF

size: NA
V: TRBV6-5
J: TRBJ1-4
D: NA
DNA: TGTGCCAGCCGGGGGGTCCTTAATGAAAAACTGTTTTTT
CDR3: CASRGVLNEKLFF

size: few
V: TRBV11-2
J: TRBJ1-1
D: NA
DNA: TGTGCCAGCAGCGGCCGCAGGGTTGAAGCTTTCTTT
CDR3: CASSGRRVEAFF

size: NA
V: TRBV6-1
J: TRBJ1-5
D: NA
DNA: TGTGCCAGCAGTGAAGCTGGGGGGAATCAGCCCCAGCATTTT
CDR3: CASSEAGGNQPQHF

size: NA
V: TRBV12-3/TRBV12-4
J: TRBJ1-4
D: NA
DNA: TGTGCCAGCAGTCTAATAAACGATGAAAAACTGTTTTTT
CDR3: CASSLINDEKLFF

size: NA
V: TRBV18
J: TRBJ2-1
D: TRBD1
DNA: TGTGCCAGCTCACCAGACAGGGGGTTAGGTGAGCAGTTCTTC
CDR3: CASSPDRGLGEQFF

size: NA
V: TRBV24-1
J: TRBJ1-2
D: TRBD1
DNA: TGTGCCACCAGTGATGGGACAGGTGGCTACACCTTC
CDR3: CATSDGTGGYTF

size: once
V: TRBV11-2
J: TRBJ1-3
D: NA
DNA: TGTGCCAGCAGCTTAGAAGTAGGGGAGGTAAACTCTGGAAACACCATATATTTT
CDR3: CASSLEVGEVNSGNTIYF

size: NA
V: TRBV11-3
J: TRBJ2-1
D: TRBD2
DNA: TGTGCCAGCAGCTTCGGACTAGCGGGGCACAATGAGCAGTTCTTC
CDR3: CASSFGLAGHNEQFF

size: once
V: TRBV28
J: TRBJ1-4
D: NA
DNA: TGTGCCAGCAGTTTATCTCATGGCTATGAAAAACTGTTTTTT
CDR3: CASSLSHGYEKLFF

size: NA
V: TRBV7-2
J: TRBJ1-5
D: NA
DNA: TGTGCCAGCAGCTTAGTTCCAAATAGCAATCAGCCCCAGCATTTT
CDR3: CASSLVPNSNQPQHF

size: NA
V: TRBV7-8
J: TRBJ1-5
D: NA
DNA: TGTGCCAGCAGCCGCGAGGATCAGCCCCAGCATTTT
CDR3: CASSREDQPQHF

size: NA
V: TRBV19
J: TRBJ2-7
D: NA
DNA: TGTGCCAGTGGGGAGGCCGGGACGGCCCTTTACGAGCAGTACTTC
CDR3: CASGEAGTALYEQYF

size: NA
V: TRBV19
J: TRBJ1-6
D: NA
DNA: TGTGCCAGTAGTGAGCGCGCGGGGCCAGGCCAGCCCTTGGATTCACCCCTCCACTTT
CDR3: CASSERAGPGQPLDSPLHF

size: NA
V: TRBV3-1/TRBV3-2
J: TRBJ1-4
D: NA
DNA: TGTGCCAGCAGCCCGTCGCAGGGGCTAACTAATGAAAAACTGTTTTTT
CDR3: CASSPSQGLTNEKLFF

size: NA
V: TRBV29-1
J: TRBJ2-2
D: TRBD1
DNA: TGCAGCGTTGGAGGTGGGACAGGGGTGACCGGGGAGCTGTTTTTT
CDR3: CSVGGGTGVTGELFF

size: many
V: TRBV2
J: TRBJ1-2
D: TRBD1
DNA: TGTGCCAGCAGTGTGAAGGGACAGAACCCTGGGAGCTATGGCTACACCTTC
CDR3: CASSVKGQNPGSYGYTF

size: NA
V: TRBV24-1
J: TRBJ1-2
D: NA
DNA: TGTGCCACCAGTGACGCATCTGGCCAGCCAGGCGACTATGGCTACACCTTC
CDR3: CATSDASGQPGDYGYTF

size: NA
V: TRBV7-9
J: TRBJ2-1
D: NA
DNA: TGTGCCAGCAGCTTAGCGAGCTACAATGAGCAGTTCTTC
CDR3: CASSLASYNEQFF

size: NA
V: TRBV10-3
J: TRBJ1-6
D: TRBD1
DNA: TGTGCCACCAAGATCGGGACAGATAATTCACCCCTCCACTTT
CDR3: CATKIGTDNSPLHF

size: NA
V: TRBV29-1
J: TRBJ1-5
D: NA
DNA: TGCAGCGTTTCAGGACAGCAAAATCAGCCCCAGCATTTT
CDR3: CSVSGQQNQPQHF